These T cell receptor beta chains were read from a single sample in a study of blood T cell repertoires in COVID-19. Libraries were prepared by immunoSEQ multiplex PCR; TCRdb keeps only in-frame clonotypes and omits some of them. The sample yields roughly 260,000 clones, about nine tenths seen once. Sequencing was carried out using peripheral blood. Source of these receptors: a man aged 35-49 years who had recovered from COVID-19. Each CDR3 is given with its conserved first and last residue.

j_call: TRBJ2-5
v_call: TRBV7-9
cdr3_aa: CASSLGTGDQETQYF

j_call: TRBJ1-2
v_call: TRBV6-1
cdr3_aa: CASSDPWTGDYGYTF

j_call: TRBJ1-2
v_call: TRBV15
cdr3_aa: CATSRDLAQGYGYTF

j_call: TRBJ2-5
v_call: TRBV30
cdr3_aa: CAWSPHRGVGQETQYF

j_call: TRBJ2-3
v_call: TRBV12-3/TRBV12-4
cdr3_aa: CASSLGLPGTQYF

j_call: TRBJ2-3
v_call: TRBV6-5
cdr3_aa: CANSYWRGVGTDTQYF

j_call: TRBJ1-5
v_call: TRBV11-2
cdr3_aa: CASSPQGINQPQHF

j_call: TRBJ1-2
v_call: TRBV27
cdr3_aa: CASSFNRGYGYTF

j_call: TRBJ2-3
v_call: TRBV5-1
cdr3_aa: CASSLSSSGGTDTQYF

j_call: TRBJ2-7
v_call: TRBV7-2
cdr3_aa: CASSLTGDGIYPYEQYF

j_call: TRBJ2-5
v_call: TRBV5-4
cdr3_aa: CASSPTGETQYF

j_call: TRBJ1-6
v_call: TRBV6-2/TRBV6-3
cdr3_aa: CASSRSRQGSGSPLHF

j_call: TRBJ2-3
v_call: TRBV5-4
cdr3_aa: CASSSAGTSTDTQYF

j_call: TRBJ1-1
v_call: TRBV5-4
cdr3_aa: CASSHKTGPGTEAFF

j_call: TRBJ2-1
v_call: TRBV9
cdr3_aa: CASSVEASARSYNEQFF

j_call: TRBJ2-1
v_call: TRBV19
cdr3_aa: CASSTRTVNFNEQFF

j_call: TRBJ2-1
v_call: TRBV11-2
cdr3_aa: CASSRAGRLAGALFF

j_call: TRBJ2-3
v_call: TRBV27
cdr3_aa: CASSSPSGPTDTQYF

j_call: TRBJ2-7
v_call: TRBV7-9
cdr3_aa: CASSPTEQGREQYF

j_call: TRBJ2-5
v_call: TRBV2
cdr3_aa: CAVRRDRGRGLETQYF

j_call: TRBJ2-1
v_call: TRBV11-3
cdr3_aa: CASSQSGAPGNEQFF

j_call: TRBJ2-7
v_call: TRBV3-1/TRBV3-2
cdr3_aa: CASSPQGGLTLEQYF

j_call: TRBJ2-1
v_call: TRBV10-1
cdr3_aa: CASSGAGHSYNEQFF

j_call: TRBJ2-6
v_call: TRBV2
cdr3_aa: CASSVAGRESGANVLTF

j_call: TRBJ2-7
v_call: TRBV15
cdr3_aa: CATSSTGDSYEQYF

j_call: TRBJ1-1
v_call: TRBV10-3
cdr3_aa: CAISDHRGGDTEAFF

j_call: TRBJ1-6
v_call: TRBV6-2/TRBV6-3
cdr3_aa: CASSAGGRTASSYNSPLHF

j_call: TRBJ2-1
v_call: TRBV10-2
cdr3_aa: CASSGSLVTGSGGEQFF

j_call: TRBJ1-2
v_call: TRBV29-1
cdr3_aa: CSVGTGRGVYGYTF

j_call: TRBJ1-1
v_call: TRBV3-1/TRBV3-2
cdr3_aa: CASSLRQGMGTEAFF

j_call: TRBJ2-7
v_call: TRBV29-1
cdr3_aa: CSAWEGQGYPYEQYF

j_call: TRBJ2-7
v_call: TRBV11-2
cdr3_aa: CASSLTPREQYF

j_call: TRBJ2-3
v_call: TRBV11-3
cdr3_aa: CASSFGQPKDTQYF

j_call: TRBJ1-2
v_call: TRBV6-6
cdr3_aa: CATNGYGYTF

j_call: TRBJ1-2
v_call: TRBV7-9
cdr3_aa: CASSSPGLLRYGYTF

j_call: TRBJ2-2
v_call: TRBV3-1/TRBV3-2
cdr3_aa: CASSQGQVHTGELFF

j_call: TRBJ2-6
v_call: TRBV9
cdr3_aa: CASSVGVGSGANVLTF

j_call: TRBJ2-3
v_call: TRBV19
cdr3_aa: CASSITGGRDTQYF

j_call: TRBJ1-2
v_call: TRBV12-3/TRBV12-4
cdr3_aa: CASSLRAGFGYTF

j_call: TRBJ2-2
v_call: TRBV14
cdr3_aa: CASSDRLAGGRELFF

j_call: TRBJ1-2
v_call: TRBV30
cdr3_aa: CAWSATVSGGYTF

j_call: TRBJ2-3
v_call: TRBV9
cdr3_aa: CASSVNRRGGTDTQYF

j_call: TRBJ2-1
v_call: TRBV25-1
cdr3_aa: CASSEDIGYNEQFF

j_call: TRBJ2-3
v_call: TRBV12-5
cdr3_aa: CASGFGTSGGPTQYF

j_call: TRBJ1-3
v_call: TRBV5-1
cdr3_aa: CASSAGGSGNTIYF

j_call: TRBJ2-5
v_call: TRBV3-1/TRBV3-2
cdr3_aa: CASSQELAERGETQYF

j_call: TRBJ1-5
v_call: TRBV6-6
cdr3_aa: CASSLAGRGNQPQHF

j_call: TRBJ1-2
v_call: TRBV10-3
cdr3_aa: CAISEFRGDGYTF

j_call: TRBJ1-6
v_call: TRBV7-8
cdr3_aa: CASSLGGGSYNSPLHF

j_call: TRBJ2-5
v_call: TRBV5-1
cdr3_aa: CASSLGSRETQYF